The entry below describes one TCR beta chain. Its antigen remains unidentified. The data belong to a study of cytomegalovirus exposure and HLA in healthy donors. Study-level findings and limits: Cytomegalovirus association was listed for under 200 TCR beta chains.

The length of the CDR3 is 16 residues. Germline V lookup: CDR1 SEHNR, CDR2 FQNEAQ (reference sequence). The germline V and J ends were trimmed by 1 base and 6 bases, with 15 bases remaining between them. The table came from immunoSEQ multiplex PCR; TCRdb's copy has only in-frame clones and leaves some out. This sample has 55,000 to 75,000 clones, with about 95% found just once. Sequencing was performed on PBMCs. The chain is built from TRBV7-9 and TRBJ2-2; a weak D match, TRBD2 (7 bases). The sequence was obtained from a woman aged 18-29 years in good health and CMV-seronegative. CDR3 in DNA: TGTGCCAGCAGCTTAGGGCGGGGGCCCGCTGCCGGGGAGCTGTTTTTT. Translated: CASSLGRGPAAGELFF.